These 9 T cell receptor beta chains share one sample of origin, sequenced in a study of blood T cell repertoires in COVID-19. Method: immunoSEQ multiplex PCR; TCRdb's copy keeps in-frame clones and lacks some. The sample yields fewer than 100,000 clones, roughly 87% seen once. The sequenced material came from peripheral blood. These receptors were obtained from a man in his 60s with acute or convalescent COVID-19.

The gene calls are TRBV7-6 and TRBJ1-3; 7 bases are a match to TRBD1. CDR1 and CDR2 from the germline V gene are SGHVS and FNYEAQ. This CDR3 is built from 20 residues. J was trimmed by 0 bases and V by 3 bases; bases with no gene match: 17. This CDR3 is CASSLSFDRVWPSSGNTIYF. DNA of the CDR3: TGTGCCAGCAGCTTGTCCTTCGACAGGGTTTGGCCGAGCTCTGGAAACACCATATATTTT.

The V call is TRBV4-2, the J call TRBJ1-1; 8 bases agree with TRBD1. CDR3 length: 15 residues. J gave up 1 base and V 6 bases, and 7 bases lay outside the gene matches. Germline V gene lookup returns CDR1 LGHNA and CDR2 YNFKEQ. The CDR3 is CASSQGAQGNTEAFF. The DNA for the CDR3 is TGTGCCAGCAGTCAGGGGGCTCAGGGGAACACTGAAGCTTTCTTT.

Only one count was recorded for this clone. CDR3 protein: CASNPIGDSNQPQHF. The CDR3 DNA reads as TGTGCCAGCAACCCCATCGGTGATAGCAATCAGCCCCAGCATTTT. The rearrangement links TRBV9 to TRBJ1-5; D uncertain. The CDR3 consists of 15 residues. The V gene lost 6 bases and the J gene lost 0 bases, with 13 bases spanning the gap. Germline loops: CDR1 SGDLS, CDR2 YYNGEE.

The V call is TRBV19, the J call TRBJ1-5; D remains unclear. V lost 4 bases, J lost 3 bases, and 7 bases lay in between. The CDR3 covers 13 residues. Germline CDR1 is LNHDA and CDR2 is SQIVND (reference sequence). The CDR3 DNA is TGTGCCAGTAGTACAGTTAACAATCAGCCCCAGCATTTT. Protein: CASSTVNNQPQHF. Complete variable domain (other parts from reference TRBV19 and TRBJ1-5): DGGITQSPKYLFRKEGQNVTLSCEQNLNHDAMYWYRQDPGQGLRLIYYSQIVNDFQKGDIAEGYSVSREKKESFPLTVTSAQKNPTAFYLCASSTVNNQPQHFGDGTRLSIL.

Comment on this clone: Distinct nucleotide sequences in the sample also encode this CDR3. This rearrangement joins TRBV9 to TRBJ2-7, with 7 nucleotides matching TRBD1. The CDR3 loop spans 14 amino acids. Looked up from germline, CDR1 is SGDLS and CDR2 is YYNGEE. The J segment lost 2 bases and the V segment lost 0 bases, leaving 2 bases of the junction unmatched. The CDR3: CASSVGQGPYEQYF. The CDR3 DNA reads as TGTGCCAGCAGCGTAGGACAGGGCCCCTACGAGCAGTACTTC. Drawing the rest from reference TRBV9 and TRBJ2-7, the complete variable domain is DSGVTQTPKHLITATGQRVTLRCSPRSGDLSVYWYQQSLDQGLQFLIQYYNGEERAKGNILERFSAQQFPDLHSELNLSSLELGDSALYFCASSVGQGPYEQYFGPGTRLTVT.

This chain links TRBV7-2 with TRBJ2-7; 9 bases fit TRBD1. This CDR3 spans 14 amino acids. V lost 4 bases to trimming and J lost 8 bases; unmatched junction nucleotides: 9. Germline V gene sequence: CDR1 SGHTA, CDR2 FQGNSA. As DNA, the CDR3 is TGTGCCAGCAGCTCTTCCGGGACAGGGAATCAGCAGTACTTC. Translating gives CASSSSGTGNQQYF.

This clone was recorded only once. CDR3 residues: CSVAQRRDTGELFF. CDR3 nucleotides: TGCAGCGTTGCCCAACGCAGGGACACCGGGGAGCTGTTTTTT. The chain has TRBV29-1 and TRBJ2-2, with a tentative D call TRBD1 (5 bases). CDR1 and CDR2 from the germline V gene are SQVTM and ANQGSEA. The CDR3 consists of 14 residues. Trimming left V 4 bases short and J 3 bases short, with 12 bases between.

The chain uses TRBV4-1 and TRBJ2-7; TRBD2 aligns across 9 bases. The CDR3 contains 16 residues. Germline trimming cut 2 bases from V and 2 bases from J; bases unmatched to any gene: 7. From germline, CDR1 is MGHRA and CDR2 YSYEKL. The CDR3 sequence is CASSQPGTSPTYEQYF. CDR3 DNA: TGCGCCAGCAGCCAACCGGGGACTAGCCCCACCTACGAGCAGTACTTC.

The chain employs TRBV2 and TRBJ2-3; TRBD2 aligns across 7 bases. V was pared by 6 bases and J by 1 base, with 7 bases of the junction left unmatched. CDR3 length equals 15 residues. The germline CDR1 and CDR2 sequences are SNHLY and FYNNEI. The CDR3 coding sequence is TGTGCCAGCAGAGACCCGGGGGGAGGCACAGATACGCAGTATTTT. It encodes CASRDPGGGTDTQYF.